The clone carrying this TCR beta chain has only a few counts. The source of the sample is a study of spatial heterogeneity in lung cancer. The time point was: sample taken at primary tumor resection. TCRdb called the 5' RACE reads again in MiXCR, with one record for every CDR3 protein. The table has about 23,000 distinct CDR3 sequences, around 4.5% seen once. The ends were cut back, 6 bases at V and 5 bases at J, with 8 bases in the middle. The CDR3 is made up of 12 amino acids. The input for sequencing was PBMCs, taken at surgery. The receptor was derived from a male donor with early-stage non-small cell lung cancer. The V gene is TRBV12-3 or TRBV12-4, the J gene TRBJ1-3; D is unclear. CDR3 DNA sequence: TGTGCCAGCAGCTACAGCCGAAACACCATATATTTT. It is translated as CASSYSRNTIYF.